This is a list of T cell receptor beta chains from one sample in a study of PD-L1 blockade in urothelial cancer. Clones were read by immunoSEQ multiplex PCR, and TCRdb kept only the in-frame ones, dropping some. The sample contains about 87,000 clones, 84% of which appear only once. Sequences were derived from PBMCs, sampled around atezolizumab (anti-PD-L1) treatment. Receptors originate from a man between 60 and 75 years old with urothelial cancer. Each CDR3 is given with its conserved first and last residue. The order of the fields is J gene, V gene, D gene, clone size, CDR3 DNA, CDR3 protein. The D gene is left open where the match is weak. Size tells how often a clone was seen (once, few, many) or the class of an expanded clone, and some rows leave it out.

TRBJ2-2	TRBV29-1	TRBD1	.	TGCAGCGTGGGGACAGGGGGCTACCGGGGGACCGGGGAGCTGTTTTTT	CSVGTGGYRGTGELFF
TRBJ2-3	TRBV5-1	.	.	TGCGCCAGCAGCACCTTACAGGGCTCAGATACGCAGTATTTT	CASSTLQGSDTQYF
TRBJ2-7	TRBV30	.	.	TGTGCCTGGAAAGTCAGCCTAACGGCCTCCAGGGGCGAGCAGTACTTC	CAWKVSLTASRGEQYF
TRBJ2-2	TRBV19	.	few	TGTGCCAGTAGTCGAACAGGAAACACCGGGGAGCTGTTTTTT	CASSRTGNTGELFF
TRBJ1-1	TRBV6-1	TRBD1	.	TGTGCCAGCAGAGTGGACAGGCTTACTGAAGCTTTCTTT	CASRVDRLTEAFF
TRBJ2-3	TRBV7-6	.	.	TGTGCCAGCAGCTTAGGACCTAGCGGCACAGATACGCAGTATTTT	CASSLGPSGTDTQYF
TRBJ1-2	TRBV28	TRBD1	.	TGTGCCAGCAGTTTGGGACTACAGGGGGCGGCAGGGGGCTACACCTTC	CASSLGLQGAAGGYTF
TRBJ2-7	TRBV5-1	.	.	TGCGCCAGCAGCCAACAAGAAGAGCAGTACTTC	CASSQQEEQYF
TRBJ2-2	TRBV7-3	TRBD1	.	TGTGCCAGCAGTCCACAGGGGACCGGGGAGCTGTTTTTT	CASSPQGTGELFF
TRBJ2-1	TRBV7-9	TRBD1	.	TGTGCCAGCAGCCGGGACAGCAATGAGCAGTTCTTC	CASSRDSNEQFF
TRBJ2-7	TRBV28	TRBD2	.	TGTGCCAGCAGTTTATGGCGGACTAGCGTATCCTACGAGCAGTACTTC	CASSLWRTSVSYEQYF
TRBJ2-5	TRBV6-5	.	.	TGTGCCAGCAGTTTGACCACAGGTCGTAGGTACTTC	CASSLTTGRRYF
TRBJ2-4	TRBV5-1	TRBD1	.	TGCGCCAGCAGCTTGCGCCAGGGGGACGCCAAAAACATTCAGTACTTC	CASSLRQGDAKNIQYF
TRBJ2-7	TRBV10-1	TRBD1	few	TGCGCCAGCAGTGCTCTTACCGGGACAGGGCAGTACGAGCAGTACTTC	CASSALTGTGQYEQYF
TRBJ1-1	TRBV5-8	TRBD1	.	TGTGCCAGCAGCTTGGGGGACAGGATGAACACTGAAGCTTTCTTT	CASSLGDRMNTEAFF
TRBJ2-3	TRBV7-2	TRBD2	.	TGTGCCAGCAGCTTAGTCGGGCCTAGCGGGAGCGGGGTCCCAGATACGCAGTATTTT	CASSLVGPSGSGVPDTQYF
TRBJ2-7	TRBV10-3	TRBD1	once	TGTGCCATCAGGGCTGCGGGACAGGGCTACGAGCAGTACTTC	CAIRAAGQGYEQYF
TRBJ1-3	TRBV30	.	few	TGTGCCTGGAGTGCCCACTCTGGAAACACCATATATTTT	CAWSAHSGNTIYF
TRBJ2-7	TRBV28	TRBD2	.	TGTGCCAGCAGTTACTTTAGCGGGAGGGCCCCCCACGAGCAGTACTTC	CASSYFSGRAPHEQYF
TRBJ2-4	TRBV6-1	.	.	TGTGCCAGCAGTGTCGCGGGACAGACAACCAAAAACATTCAGTACTTC	CASSVAGQTTKNIQYF
TRBJ2-7	TRBV19	TRBD2	.	TGTGCCTCGAGGCGGGAGAACCACGAGCAGTACTTC	CASRRENHEQYF
TRBJ2-4	TRBV2	TRBD2	.	TGTGCCAGCAGTGAGCTAGCGGGAAAGGAAAACATTCAGTACTTC	CASSELAGKENIQYF
TRBJ2-1	TRBV27	TRBD1	.	TGTGCCAGCCGCAAACCGGGACAGAGCTCCTACAATGAGCAGTTCTTC	CASRKPGQSSYNEQFF
TRBJ1-2	TRBV28	TRBD1	.	TGTGCCAGCGGACAGGGGTCTTGGTATGGCTACACCTTC	CASGQGSWYGYTF
TRBJ2-1	TRBV15	TRBD2	.	TGTGCCACCAGCCATCCCCTTGGGGGGGAGCTCGATGAGCAGTTCTTC	CATSHPLGGELDEQFF
TRBJ2-3	TRBV9	TRBD2	.	TGTGCCAGCAGCAGCCGCGGGGGAGCCCCCACAGATACGCAGTATTTT	CASSSRGGAPTDTQYF
TRBJ1-1	TRBV30	TRBD1	.	TGTGCCTGGAGAGAAACAGGGGTAAACACTGAAGCTTTCTTT	CAWRETGVNTEAFF
TRBJ2-7	TRBV9	.	.	TGTGCCAGCAGCCAGACCGGGTCTTACGAGCAGTACTTC	CASSQTGSYEQYF
TRBJ1-2	TRBV7-9	TRBD1	.	TGTGCCAGCAGCTCGCCGGGACAGCTTGGCTACACCTTC	CASSSPGQLGYTF
TRBJ2-4	TRBV9	.	.	TGTGCCAGCAGCGTAGGTGGGCGCGACGGAAACATTCAGTACTTC	CASSVGGRDGNIQYF